The clone carrying this T cell receptor (beta chain) was detected once. The antigen remains undetermined. The data were obtained in a study of T cell responses to AZD1222 COVID-19 vaccine. Study conclusions and caveats: Without day 14 samples, only post-peak T cell repertoires were studied. Distributed over spike, vaccine-associated CD4 TCRs predominated at 160-218 and 743-854. Just a handful of people given AZD1222 tested seropositive at baseline.

V lost 5 bases to trimming and J lost 8 bases; unmatched junction nucleotides: 12. This CDR3 is 15 amino acids long. From germline, CDR1 is MDHEN and CDR2 SYDVKM. Produced via immunoSEQ multiplex PCR; TCRdb's table is partial and in-frame only. The sample holds 100,000 to 150,000 clones; around 93% are singletons and the top ten take under 1.2%. The TCR comes from an adult in good health. The material sequenced was peripheral blood, taken on day 0 of AZD1222 vaccination. The chain recombines TRBV28 with TRBJ1-1, with TRBD1 identical over 9 bases. The CDR3 spells CASSDYTGGVTEAFF. CDR3 nucleotides: TGTGCCAGCAGTGATTATACAGGGGGCGTTACGGAAGCTTTCTTT.